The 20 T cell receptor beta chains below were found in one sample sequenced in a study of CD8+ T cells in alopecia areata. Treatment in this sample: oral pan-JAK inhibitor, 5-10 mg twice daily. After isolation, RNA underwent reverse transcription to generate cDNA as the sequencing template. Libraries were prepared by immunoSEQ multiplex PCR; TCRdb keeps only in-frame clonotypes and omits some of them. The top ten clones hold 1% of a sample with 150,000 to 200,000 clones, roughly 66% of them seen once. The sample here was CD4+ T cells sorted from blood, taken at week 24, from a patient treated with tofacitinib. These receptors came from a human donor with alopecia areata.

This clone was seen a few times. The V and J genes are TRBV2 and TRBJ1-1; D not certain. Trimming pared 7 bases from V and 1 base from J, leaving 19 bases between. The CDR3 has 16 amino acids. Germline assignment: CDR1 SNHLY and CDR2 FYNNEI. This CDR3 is CASTLGLSGKNTEAFF. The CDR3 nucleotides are TGTGCCAGCACCTTAGGCCTATCTGGCAAGAACACTGAAGCTTTCTTT.

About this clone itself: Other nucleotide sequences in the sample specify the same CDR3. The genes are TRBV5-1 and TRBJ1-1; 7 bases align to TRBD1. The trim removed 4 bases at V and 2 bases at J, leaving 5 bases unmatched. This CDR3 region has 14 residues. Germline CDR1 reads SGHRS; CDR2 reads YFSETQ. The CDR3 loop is CASSIGQANTEAFF. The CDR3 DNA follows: TGCGCCAGCAGCATAGGACAGGCTAACACTGAAGCTTTCTTT.

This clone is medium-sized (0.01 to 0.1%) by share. The CDR3 region is CASSQVGPRGNSPLHF. The CDR3 DNA reads TGTGCCAGCAGCCAAGTTGGACCGAGGGGGAATTCACCCCTCCACTTT. This chain uses TRBV14 with TRBJ1-6; maybe TRBD1 (6 bases). The CDR3 contains 16 residues. V shed 1 base and J shed 7 bases, with 14 bases lying between them. The germline V gene encodes CDR1 SGHDN and CDR2 FVKESK.

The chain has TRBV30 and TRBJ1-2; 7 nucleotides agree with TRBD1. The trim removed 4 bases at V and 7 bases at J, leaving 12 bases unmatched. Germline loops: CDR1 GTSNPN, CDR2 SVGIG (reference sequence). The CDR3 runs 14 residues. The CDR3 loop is CAWTLPRGLGGYTF. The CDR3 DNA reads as TGTGCCTGGACCCTGCCCAGGGGGTTGGGTGGCTACACCTTC.

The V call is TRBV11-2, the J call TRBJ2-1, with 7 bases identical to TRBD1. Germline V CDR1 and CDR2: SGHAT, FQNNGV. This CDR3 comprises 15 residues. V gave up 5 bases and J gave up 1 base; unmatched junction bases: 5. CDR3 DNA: TGTGCCAGCAGCAACACAGGGGAGTCCTACAATGAGCAGTTCTTC. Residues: CASSNTGESYNEQFF.

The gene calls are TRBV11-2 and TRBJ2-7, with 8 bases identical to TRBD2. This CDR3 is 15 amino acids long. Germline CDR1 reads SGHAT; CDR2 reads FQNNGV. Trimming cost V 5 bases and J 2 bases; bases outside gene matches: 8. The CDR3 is CASSTLAGLTYEQYF. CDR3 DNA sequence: TGTGCCAGCAGCACCTTAGCGGGGTTAACCTACGAGCAGTACTTC.

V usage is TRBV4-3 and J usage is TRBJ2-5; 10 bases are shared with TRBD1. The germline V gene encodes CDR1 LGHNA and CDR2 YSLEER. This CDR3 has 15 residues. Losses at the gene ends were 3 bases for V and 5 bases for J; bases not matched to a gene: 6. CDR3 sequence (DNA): TGCGCCAGCAGCCAGGACAGGGGGTCGACGGAGACCCAGTACTTC. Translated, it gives CASSQDRGSTETQYF.

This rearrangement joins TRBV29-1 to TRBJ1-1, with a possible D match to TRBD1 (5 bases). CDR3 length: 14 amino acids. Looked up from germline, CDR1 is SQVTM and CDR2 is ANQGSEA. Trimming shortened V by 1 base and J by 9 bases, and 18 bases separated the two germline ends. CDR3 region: CSVEGRTGELQAFF. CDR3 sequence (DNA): TGCAGCGTTGAAGGTCGAACAGGAGAGTTGCAAGCTTTCTTT.

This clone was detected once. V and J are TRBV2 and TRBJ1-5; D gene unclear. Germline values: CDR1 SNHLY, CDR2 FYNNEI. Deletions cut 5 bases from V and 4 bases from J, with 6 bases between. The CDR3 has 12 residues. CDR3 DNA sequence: TGTGCCAGCAGTCCCCAGAATCAGCCCCAGCATTTT. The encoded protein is CASSPQNQPQHF.

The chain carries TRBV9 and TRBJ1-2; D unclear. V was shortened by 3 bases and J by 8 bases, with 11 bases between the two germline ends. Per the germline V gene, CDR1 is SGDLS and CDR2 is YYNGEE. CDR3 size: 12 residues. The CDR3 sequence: CASSELGEGYTF. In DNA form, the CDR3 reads TGTGCCAGCAGCGAGCTCGGGGAGGGCTACACCTTC.

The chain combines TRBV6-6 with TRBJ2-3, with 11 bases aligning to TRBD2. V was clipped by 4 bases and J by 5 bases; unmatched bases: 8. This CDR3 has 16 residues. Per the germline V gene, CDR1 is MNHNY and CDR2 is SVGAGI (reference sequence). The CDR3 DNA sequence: TGTGCCAGCAGTTTCACCTCTAGCGGGGGGATAGATACGCAGTATTTT. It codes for CASSFTSSGGIDTQYF.

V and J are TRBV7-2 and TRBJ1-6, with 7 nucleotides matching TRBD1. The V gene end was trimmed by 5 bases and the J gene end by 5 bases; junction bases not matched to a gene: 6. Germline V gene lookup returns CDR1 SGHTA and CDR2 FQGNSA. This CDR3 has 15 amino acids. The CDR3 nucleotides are TGTGCCAGCAGCGTCGAGGGGGCGAATAATTCACCCCTCCACTTT. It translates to CASSVEGANNSPLHF.

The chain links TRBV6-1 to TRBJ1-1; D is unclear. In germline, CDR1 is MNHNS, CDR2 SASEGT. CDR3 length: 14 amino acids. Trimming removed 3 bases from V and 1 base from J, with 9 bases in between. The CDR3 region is CASSDWRKNTEAFF. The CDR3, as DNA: TGTGCCAGCAGTGATTGGCGGAAGAACACTGAAGCTTTCTTT.

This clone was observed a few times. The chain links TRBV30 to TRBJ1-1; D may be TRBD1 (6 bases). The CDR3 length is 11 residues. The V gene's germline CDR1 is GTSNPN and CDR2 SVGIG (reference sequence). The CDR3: CLGQLNTEAFF. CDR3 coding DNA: TGTCTTGGACAGCTGAACACTGAAGCTTTCTTT.

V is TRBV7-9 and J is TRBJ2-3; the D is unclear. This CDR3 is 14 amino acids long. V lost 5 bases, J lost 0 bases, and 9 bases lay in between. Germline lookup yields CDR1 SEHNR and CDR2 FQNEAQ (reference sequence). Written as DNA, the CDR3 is TGTGCCAGCAGCCCGACGCAGAGCACAGATACGCAGTATTTT. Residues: CASSPTQSTDTQYF. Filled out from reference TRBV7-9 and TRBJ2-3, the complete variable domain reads DTGVSQNPRHKITKRGQNVTFRCDPISEHNRLYWYRQTLGQGPEFLTYFQNEAQLEKSRLLSDRFSAERPKGSFSTLEIQRTEQGDSAMYLCASSPTQSTDTQYFGPGTRLTVL.

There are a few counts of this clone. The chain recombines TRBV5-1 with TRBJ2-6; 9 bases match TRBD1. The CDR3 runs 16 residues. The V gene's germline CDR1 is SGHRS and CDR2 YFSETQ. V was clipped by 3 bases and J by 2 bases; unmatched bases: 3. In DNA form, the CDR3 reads TGCGCCAGCAGCTCCGGGACAGGGACTGGGGCCAACGTCCTGACTTTC. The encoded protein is CASSSGTGTGANVLTF.

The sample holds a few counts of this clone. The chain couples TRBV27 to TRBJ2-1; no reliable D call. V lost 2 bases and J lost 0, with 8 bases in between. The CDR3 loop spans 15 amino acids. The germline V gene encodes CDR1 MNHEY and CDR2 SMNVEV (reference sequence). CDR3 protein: CASSLRETSYNEQFF. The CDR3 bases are TGTGCCAGCAGTTTAAGGGAAACCTCCTACAATGAGCAGTTCTTC.

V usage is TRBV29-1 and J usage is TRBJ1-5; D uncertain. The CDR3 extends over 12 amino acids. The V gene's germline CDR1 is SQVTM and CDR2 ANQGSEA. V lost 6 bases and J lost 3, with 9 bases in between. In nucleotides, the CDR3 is TGCAGCGTCGGGGTGTCCAATCAGCCCCAGCATTTT. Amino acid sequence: CSVGVSNQPQHF. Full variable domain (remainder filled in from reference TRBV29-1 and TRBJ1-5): SAVISQKPSRDICQRGTSLTIQCQVDSQVTMMFWYRQQPGQSLTLIATANQGSEATYESGFVIDKFPISRPNLTFSTLTVSNMSPEDSSIYLCSVGVSNQPQHFGDGTRLSIL.

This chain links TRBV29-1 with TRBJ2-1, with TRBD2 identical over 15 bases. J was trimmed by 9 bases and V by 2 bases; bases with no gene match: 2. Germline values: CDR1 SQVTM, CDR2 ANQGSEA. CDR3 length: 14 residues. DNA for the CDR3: TGCAGCGTTGAAAGGACTAGCGGGGGGGGTGAGCAGTTCTTC. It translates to CSVERTSGGGEQFF.

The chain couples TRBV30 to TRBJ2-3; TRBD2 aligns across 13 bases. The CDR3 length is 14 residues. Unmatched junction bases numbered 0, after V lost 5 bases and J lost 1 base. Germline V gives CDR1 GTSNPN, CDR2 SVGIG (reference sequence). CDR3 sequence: CAWGLAGGTDTQYF. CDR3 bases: TGTGCCTGGGGACTAGCGGGGGGCACAGATACGCAGTATTTT.